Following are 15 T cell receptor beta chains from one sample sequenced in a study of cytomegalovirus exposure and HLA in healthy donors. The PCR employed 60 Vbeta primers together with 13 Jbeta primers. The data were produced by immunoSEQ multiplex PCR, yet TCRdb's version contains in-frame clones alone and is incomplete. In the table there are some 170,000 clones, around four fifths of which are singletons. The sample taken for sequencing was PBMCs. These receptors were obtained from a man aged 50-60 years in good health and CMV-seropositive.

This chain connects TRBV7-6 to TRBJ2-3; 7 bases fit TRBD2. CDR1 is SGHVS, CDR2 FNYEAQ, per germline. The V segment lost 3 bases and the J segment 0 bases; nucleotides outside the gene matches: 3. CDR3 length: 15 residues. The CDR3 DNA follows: TGTGCCAGCAGCTTTCGGGGGGTTAGCACAGATACGCAGTATTTT. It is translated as CASSFRGVSTDTQYF.

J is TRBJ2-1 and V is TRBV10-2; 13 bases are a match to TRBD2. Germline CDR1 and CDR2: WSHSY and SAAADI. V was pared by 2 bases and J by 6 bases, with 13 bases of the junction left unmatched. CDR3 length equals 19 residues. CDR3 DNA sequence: TGCGCCAGCAGTGAGGGGACTAGCGGGATCGCCAGGGTCCTCAATGAGCAGTTCTTC. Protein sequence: CASSEGTSGIARVLNEQFF.

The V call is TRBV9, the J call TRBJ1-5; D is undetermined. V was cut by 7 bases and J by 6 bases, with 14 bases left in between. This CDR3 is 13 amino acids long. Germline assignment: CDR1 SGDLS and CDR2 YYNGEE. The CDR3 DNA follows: TGTGCCAGCGGGTGGGGAGGAGCTCAGCCCCAGCATTTT. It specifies CASGWGGAQPQHF.

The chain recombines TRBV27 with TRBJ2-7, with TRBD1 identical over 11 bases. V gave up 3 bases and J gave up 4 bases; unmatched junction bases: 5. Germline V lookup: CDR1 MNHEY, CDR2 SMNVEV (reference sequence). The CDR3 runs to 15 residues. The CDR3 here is CASSLLRDRGYEQYF. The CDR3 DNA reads TGTGCCAGCAGTTTGCTCAGGGACAGGGGGTACGAGCAGTACTTC.

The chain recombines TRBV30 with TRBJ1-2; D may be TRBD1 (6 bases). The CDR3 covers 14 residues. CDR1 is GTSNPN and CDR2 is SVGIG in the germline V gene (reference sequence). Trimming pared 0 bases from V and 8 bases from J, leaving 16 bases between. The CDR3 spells CAWSVLSWGGGYTF. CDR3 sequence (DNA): TGTGCCTGGAGTGTACTTTCTTGGGGGGGCGGCTACACCTTC.

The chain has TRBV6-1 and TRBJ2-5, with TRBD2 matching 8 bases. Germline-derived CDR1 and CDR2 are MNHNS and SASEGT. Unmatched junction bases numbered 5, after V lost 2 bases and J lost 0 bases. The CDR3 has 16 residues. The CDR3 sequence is CASSELGGGYQETQYF. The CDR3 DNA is TGTGCCAGCAGTGAACTTGGCGGGGGGTACCAAGAGACCCAGTACTTC.

CDR3: CASRTGFSNQPQHF. The CDR3 DNA reads as TGTGCCAGTCGGACAGGGTTTAGCAATCAGCCCCAGCATTTT. The chain joins TRBV19 to TRBJ1-5; 8 bases fit TRBD1. The germline V gene encodes CDR1 LNHDA and CDR2 SQIVND (reference sequence). With 8 bases clipped from V and 0 bases from J, the junction kept 3 bases outside the gene matches. CDR3 length equals 14 residues.

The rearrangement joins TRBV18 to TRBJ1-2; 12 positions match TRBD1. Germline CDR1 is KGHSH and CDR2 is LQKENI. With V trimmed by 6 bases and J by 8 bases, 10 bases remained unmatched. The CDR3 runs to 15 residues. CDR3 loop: CASSQTRDRGLGYTF. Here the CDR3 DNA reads TGTGCCAGCTCGCAAACCCGGGACAGGGGGCTGGGCTACACCTTC.

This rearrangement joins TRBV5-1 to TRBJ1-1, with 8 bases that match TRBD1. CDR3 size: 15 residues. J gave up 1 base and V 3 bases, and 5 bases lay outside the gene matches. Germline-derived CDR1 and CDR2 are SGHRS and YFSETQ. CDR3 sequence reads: CASSWAGGPNTEAFF. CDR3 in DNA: TGCGCCAGCAGCTGGGCAGGGGGCCCGAACACTGAAGCTTTCTTT.

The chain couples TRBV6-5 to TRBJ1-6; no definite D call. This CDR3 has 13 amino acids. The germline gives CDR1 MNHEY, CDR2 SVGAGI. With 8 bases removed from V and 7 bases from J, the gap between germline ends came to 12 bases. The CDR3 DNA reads TGTGCCAGCGCCGGGCGGGAGAATTCACCCCTCCACTTT. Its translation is CASAGRENSPLHF.

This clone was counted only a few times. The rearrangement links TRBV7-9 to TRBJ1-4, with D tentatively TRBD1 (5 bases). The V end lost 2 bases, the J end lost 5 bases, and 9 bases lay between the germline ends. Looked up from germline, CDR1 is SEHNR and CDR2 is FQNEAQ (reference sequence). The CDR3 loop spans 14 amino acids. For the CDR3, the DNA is TGTGCCAGCAGCTTAATGGGGCCCAATGAAAAACTGTTTTTT. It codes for CASSLMGPNEKLFF. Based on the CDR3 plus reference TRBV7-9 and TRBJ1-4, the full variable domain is DTGVSQNPRHKITKRGQNVTFRCDPISEHNRLYWYRQTLGQGPEFLTYFQNEAQLEKSRLLSDRFSAERPKGSFSTLEIQRTEQGDSAMYLCASSLMGPNEKLFFGSGTQLSVL.

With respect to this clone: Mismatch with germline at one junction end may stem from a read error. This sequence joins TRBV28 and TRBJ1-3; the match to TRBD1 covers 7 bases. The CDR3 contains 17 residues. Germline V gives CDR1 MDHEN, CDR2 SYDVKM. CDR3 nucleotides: TGTGCCGGCAGTTCCACCGGGACAGTCCTCTCTGGAAACACCATATATTTT. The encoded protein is CAGSSTGTVLSGNTIYF. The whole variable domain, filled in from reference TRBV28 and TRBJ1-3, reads DVKVTQSSRYLVKRTGEKVFLECVQDMDHENMFWYRQDPGLGLRLIYFSYDVKMKEKGDIPEGYSVSREKKERFSLILESASTNQTSMYLCAGSSTGTVLSGNTIYFGEGSWLTVV.

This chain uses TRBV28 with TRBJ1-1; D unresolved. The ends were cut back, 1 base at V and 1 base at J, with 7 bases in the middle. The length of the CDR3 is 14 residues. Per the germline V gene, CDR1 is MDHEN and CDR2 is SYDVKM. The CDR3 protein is CASSLLSGNTEAFF. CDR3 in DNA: TGTGCCAGCAGTTTATTGTCAGGGAACACTGAAGCTTTCTTT.

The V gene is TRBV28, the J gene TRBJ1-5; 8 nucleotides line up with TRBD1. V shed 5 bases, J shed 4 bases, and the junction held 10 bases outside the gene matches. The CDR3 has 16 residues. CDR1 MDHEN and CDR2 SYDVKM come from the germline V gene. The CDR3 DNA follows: TGTGCCAGCAGTGGGAGGGGACAGGCCATAAATCAGCCCCAGCATTTT. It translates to CASSGRGQAINQPQHF.

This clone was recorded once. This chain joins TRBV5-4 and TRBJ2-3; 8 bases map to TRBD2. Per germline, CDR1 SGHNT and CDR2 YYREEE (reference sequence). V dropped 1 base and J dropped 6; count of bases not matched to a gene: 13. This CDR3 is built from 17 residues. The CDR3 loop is CASSLYAGGRESDTQYF. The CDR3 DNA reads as TGTGCCAGCAGCTTGTATGCGGGGGGCCGTGAATCTGATACGCAGTATTTT. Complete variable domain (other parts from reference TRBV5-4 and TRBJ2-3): ETGVTQSPTHLIKTRGQQVTLRCSSQSGHNTVSWYQQALGQGPQFIFQYYREEENGRGNFPPRFSGLQFPNYSSELNVNALELDDSALYLCASSLYAGGRESDTQYFGPGTRLTVL.